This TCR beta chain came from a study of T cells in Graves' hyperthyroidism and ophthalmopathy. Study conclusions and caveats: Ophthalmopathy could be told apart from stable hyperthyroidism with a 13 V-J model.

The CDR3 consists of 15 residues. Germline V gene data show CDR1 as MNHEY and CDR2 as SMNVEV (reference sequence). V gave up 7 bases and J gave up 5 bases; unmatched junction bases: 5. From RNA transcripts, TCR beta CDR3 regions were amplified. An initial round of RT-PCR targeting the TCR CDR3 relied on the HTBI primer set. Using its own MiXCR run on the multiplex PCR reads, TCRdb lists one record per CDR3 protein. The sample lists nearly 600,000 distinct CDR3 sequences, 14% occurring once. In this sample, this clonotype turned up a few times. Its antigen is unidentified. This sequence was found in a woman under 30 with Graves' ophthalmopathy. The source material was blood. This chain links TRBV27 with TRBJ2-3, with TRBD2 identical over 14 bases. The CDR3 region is CASTGLAGAVDTQYF. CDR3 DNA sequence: TGTGCCAGCACGGGACTAGCGGGAGCTGTAGATACGCAGTATTTT.